Following are 14 T cell receptor beta chains from one sample sequenced in a study of cytomegalovirus exposure and HLA in healthy donors. This PCR relied on a set of 60 Vbeta primers and 13 Jbeta primers. The method was immunoSEQ multiplex PCR; TCRdb's version includes in-frame clones alone and lacks a portion of them. The sample table includes around 100,000 clones. Sequencing was carried out using PBMCs. The receptors here all came from a man between 25 and 39 years old in good health and CMV-seronegative.

This chain links TRBV7-6 with TRBJ2-2, with D possibly being TRBD1 (6 bases). The CDR3 runs 13 residues. In germline, CDR1 is SGHVS, CDR2 FNYEAQ. Trimming stripped 9 bases from V and 1 base from J, with 9 bases between. The DNA for the CDR3 is TGTGCCAGTTTAGGGGGGAACACCGGGGAGCTGTTTTTT. Protein sequence: CASLGGNTGELFF.

The CDR3 reads CASSQDRKLAGGDNEQFF. For the CDR3, the DNA is TGCGCCAGCAGCCAAGATCGAAAACTAGCGGGGGGGGATAATGAGCAGTTCTTC. V and J are TRBV4-3 and TRBJ2-1; 13 bases line up with TRBD2. The V and J ends lost 0 bases and 7 bases, in that order; junction bases with no gene match: 9. This CDR3 has 18 amino acids. Germline values: CDR1 LGHNA, CDR2 YSLEER.

The chain employs TRBV28 and TRBJ2-3; D remains ambiguous. The CDR3 is made up of 12 amino acids. Per germline, CDR1 MDHEN and CDR2 SYDVKM. V was shortened by 6 bases and J by 6 bases, with 10 bases between the two germline ends. CDR3 sequence reads: CASSPPRDTQYF. The DNA for the CDR3 is TGTGCCAGCAGCCCGCCGCGGGATACGCAGTATTTT.

The chain employs TRBV6-5 and TRBJ2-2; TRBD1 aligns across 7 bases. J lost 6 bases, V lost 11 bases, and 6 bases had no gene match. Germline V gives CDR1 MNHEY, CDR2 SVGAGI. The CDR3 is 12 residues long. The CDR3 DNA is TGTGCCTCCAGGGGGATAGCCGGGGAGCTGTTTTTT. Amino acid sequence: CASRGIAGELFF.

The V call is TRBV19, the J call TRBJ1-2; maybe TRBD1 (5 bases). This CDR3 is 17 amino acids long. Trimming cost V 0 bases and J 7 bases, with 21 bases left between them. Looked up from germline, CDR1 is LNHDA and CDR2 is SQIVND (reference sequence). In nucleotides, the CDR3 is TGTGCCAGTAGTATAGATCGTAATCAAGACGGACATTCTGGCTACACCTTC. Its translation: CASSIDRNQDGHSGYTF.

The genes are TRBV4-1 and TRBJ1-2, with a possible D match to TRBD1 (5 bases). Germline CDR1 and CDR2: MGHRA and YSYEKL. This CDR3 region has 17 residues. V was trimmed by 8 bases and J by 4 bases, leaving 26 bases between them. CDR3 coding DNA: TGCGCCAGCCGTCGGGTTTGGGGGGACCGGCGGAGCTATGGCTACACCTTC. Encoded protein: CASRRVWGDRRSYGYTF.

The V call is TRBV5-1, the J call TRBJ1-1; TRBD1 agrees at 7 bases. Trimming cost V 3 bases and J 2 bases; bases outside gene matches: 4. Germline V lookup: CDR1 SGHRS, CDR2 YFSETQ. The CDR3 has 14 amino acids. The CDR3 loop reads CASSWGQPNTEAFF. Here the CDR3 DNA reads TGCGCCAGCAGCTGGGGACAGCCAAACACTGAAGCTTTCTTT.

The rearrangement joins TRBV28 to TRBJ2-6; 15 bases fit TRBD2. Germline lookup yields CDR1 MDHEN and CDR2 SYDVKM. J was trimmed by 2 bases and V by 8 bases; bases with no gene match: 7. CDR3 size: 18 residues. CDR3 sequence (DNA): TGTGCCAGCCTCGGGACTAGCGGGGGGCTAGCTGGGGCCAACGTCCTGACTTTC. Protein product: CASLGTSGGLAGANVLTF.

The V gene is TRBV7-9, the J gene TRBJ1-2, with no clear D. V lost 5 bases and J 5 bases, leaving 15 bases between the germline ends. CDR1 and CDR2 (germline): SEHNR, FQNEAQ (reference sequence). The CDR3 length is 14 residues. The CDR3 coding sequence is TGTGCCAGCAGCCCAACGGAGGCCGGGTATGGCTACACCTTC. Translating gives CASSPTEAGYGYTF.

The chain combines TRBV5-6 with TRBJ1-2, with 7 bases identical to TRBD1. The germline CDR1 and CDR2 sequences are SGHDT and YYEEEE. J was trimmed by 5 bases and V by 4 bases; bases with no gene match: 11. The CDR3 covers 15 residues. The CDR3 DNA reads as TGTGCCAGCAGCCCTCAAGGGGGCCCGGCGTATGGCTACACCTTC. The encoded protein is CASSPQGGPAYGYTF.

This sequence joins TRBV2 and TRBJ1-1, with 7 bases identical to TRBD1. There are 15 residues in the CDR3. V dropped 4 bases and J dropped 4; count of bases not matched to a gene: 9. CDR1 and CDR2 (germline): SNHLY, FYNNEI. CDR3 coding DNA: TGTGCCAGCAGTGCGACTAGGGGGCGCGTCACTGAAGCTTTCTTT. It encodes CASSATRGRVTEAFF.

The chain links TRBV18 to TRBJ2-1; 9 bases fit TRBD2. There are 15 residues in the CDR3. The trim removed 4 bases at V and 4 bases at J, leaving 5 bases unmatched. Germline V gene lookup returns CDR1 KGHSH and CDR2 LQKENI. In DNA, the CDR3 is TGTGCCAGCTCACAGGCTAGCGGGATTTACAATGAGCAGTTCTTC. It specifies CASSQASGIYNEQFF.

The V and J genes are TRBV5-6 and TRBJ2-6, with D maybe TRBD1 (6 bases). Trimming cost V 0 bases and J 4 bases, with 11 bases left between them. The germline V gene encodes CDR1 SGHDT and CDR2 YYEEEE. CDR3 length: 16 amino acids. The CDR3 region is CASSLDTGFGANVLTF. CDR3 DNA sequence: TGTGCCAGCAGCTTGGATACAGGGTTCGGGGCCAACGTCCTGACTTTC.

This sequence joins TRBV12-5 and TRBJ2-1; D remains ambiguous. V was cut by 5 bases and J by 1 base, with 6 bases left in between. The CDR3 extends over 13 amino acids. From germline, CDR1 is LGHNT and CDR2 FRNRAP. The CDR3: CASGDTSYNEQFF. In DNA form, the CDR3 reads TGTGCTAGTGGTGACACTTCCTACAATGAGCAGTTCTTC.